In its sample, the clone carrying this T cell receptor beta chain was seen a few times. Its antigen is not known. The data were obtained in a study of regulatory T cells in long-lasting Graves disease. The TCR beta library used iRepertoire HTBI primers with Arm-PCR amplification of CDR3. In TCRdb, the multiplex PCR reads were re-called with MiXCR into one record per CDR3 protein. The table lists more than 650,000 distinct CDR3 sequences, roughly 30% of them singletons. Notes on the study in general: Between persistent patients, 2,500 to 3,500 public clonotypes were shared, exceeding the approximately 990 shared between new patients. TRBV28, TRBJ1-2 and TRBJ2-5 were segments that persistent disease favored.

As to time point: persistent/refractory GD, antithyroid drugs over 5 years with positive TRAb. Generation of the TCR library employed RNA extracted from PBMCs. This CDR3 has 14 residues. The germline V gene encodes CDR1 SQVTM and CDR2 ANQGSEA. Deletions cut 3 bases from V and 2 bases from J, with 13 bases between. This clonotype was sampled from a female donor with Graves disease. V is TRBV29-1 and J is TRBJ2-5; D unresolved. The sample was peripheral blood mononuclear cells (PBMCs), taken when the disease was refractory, from a patient treated with antithyroid drugs. Here the CDR3 reads CSVEGMAQQETQYF. The CDR3 DNA follows: TGCAGCGTTGAGGGGATGGCACAACAAGAGACCCAGTACTTC.